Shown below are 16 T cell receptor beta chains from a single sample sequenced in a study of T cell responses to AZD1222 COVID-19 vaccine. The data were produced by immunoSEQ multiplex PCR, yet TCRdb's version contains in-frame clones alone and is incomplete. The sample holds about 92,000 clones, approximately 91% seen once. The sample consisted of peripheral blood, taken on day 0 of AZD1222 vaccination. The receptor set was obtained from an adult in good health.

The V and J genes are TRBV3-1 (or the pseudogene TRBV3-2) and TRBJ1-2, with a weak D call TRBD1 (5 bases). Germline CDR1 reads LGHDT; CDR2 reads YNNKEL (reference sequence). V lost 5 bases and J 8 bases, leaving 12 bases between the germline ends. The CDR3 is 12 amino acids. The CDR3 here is CASSTGPEGYTF. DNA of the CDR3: TGTGCCAGCAGCACGGGGCCTGAGGGCTACACCTTC.

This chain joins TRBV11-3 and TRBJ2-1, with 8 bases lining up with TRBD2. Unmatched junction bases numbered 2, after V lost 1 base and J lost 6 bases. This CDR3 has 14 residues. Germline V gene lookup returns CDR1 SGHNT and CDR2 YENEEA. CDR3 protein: CASSLAGGLNEQFF. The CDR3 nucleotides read TGTGCCAGCAGCTTAGCGGGGGGGCTCAATGAGCAGTTCTTC.

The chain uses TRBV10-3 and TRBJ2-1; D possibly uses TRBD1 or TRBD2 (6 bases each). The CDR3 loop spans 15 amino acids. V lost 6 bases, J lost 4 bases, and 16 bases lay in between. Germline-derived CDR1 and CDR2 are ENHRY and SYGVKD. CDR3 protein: CAISRTGGGYNEQFF. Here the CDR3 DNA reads TGTGCCATCAGCCGGACCGGAGGGGGTTACAATGAGCAGTTCTTC.

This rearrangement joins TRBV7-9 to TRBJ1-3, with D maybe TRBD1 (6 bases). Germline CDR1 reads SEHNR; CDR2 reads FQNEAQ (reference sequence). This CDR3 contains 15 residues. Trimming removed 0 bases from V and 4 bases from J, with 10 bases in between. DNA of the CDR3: TGTGCCAGCAGCTTAGCTCCAGGGGCGGGAAACACCATATATTTT. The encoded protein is CASSLAPGAGNTIYF.

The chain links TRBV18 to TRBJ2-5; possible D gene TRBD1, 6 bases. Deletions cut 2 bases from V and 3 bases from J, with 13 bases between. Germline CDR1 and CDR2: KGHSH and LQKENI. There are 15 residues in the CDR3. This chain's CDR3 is CASSPNRAREETQYF. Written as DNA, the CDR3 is TGTGCCAGCTCACCAAACAGGGCAAGGGAAGAGACCCAGTACTTC.

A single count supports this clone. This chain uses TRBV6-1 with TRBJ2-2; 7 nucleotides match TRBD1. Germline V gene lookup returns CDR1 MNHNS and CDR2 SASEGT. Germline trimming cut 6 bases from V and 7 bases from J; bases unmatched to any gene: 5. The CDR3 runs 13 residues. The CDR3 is CASRTGSGGELFF. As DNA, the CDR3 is TGTGCCAGCAGGACAGGGTCGGGCGGGGAGCTGTTTTTT.

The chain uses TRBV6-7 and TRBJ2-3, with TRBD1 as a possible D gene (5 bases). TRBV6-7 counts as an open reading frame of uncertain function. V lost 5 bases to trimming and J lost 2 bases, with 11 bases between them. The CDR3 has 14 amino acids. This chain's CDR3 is CASSPRQPTDTQYF. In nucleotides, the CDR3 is TGTGCCAGCAGTCCAAGACAGCCCACAGATACGCAGTATTTT.

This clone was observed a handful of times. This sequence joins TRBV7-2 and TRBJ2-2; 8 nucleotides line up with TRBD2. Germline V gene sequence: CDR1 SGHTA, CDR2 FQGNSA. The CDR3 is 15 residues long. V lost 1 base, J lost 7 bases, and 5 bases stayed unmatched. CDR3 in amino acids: CASSLVVSGNGELFF. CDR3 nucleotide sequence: TGTGCCAGCAGCTTAGTGGTTAGCGGGAACGGGGAGCTGTTTTTT.

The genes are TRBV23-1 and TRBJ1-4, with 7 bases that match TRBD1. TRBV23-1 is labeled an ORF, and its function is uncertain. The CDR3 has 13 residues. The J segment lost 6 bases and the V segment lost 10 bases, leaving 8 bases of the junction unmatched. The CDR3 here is CANRDSRDEKLFF. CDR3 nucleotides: TGCGCCAACCGGGACAGCCGGGATGAAAAACTGTTTTTT.

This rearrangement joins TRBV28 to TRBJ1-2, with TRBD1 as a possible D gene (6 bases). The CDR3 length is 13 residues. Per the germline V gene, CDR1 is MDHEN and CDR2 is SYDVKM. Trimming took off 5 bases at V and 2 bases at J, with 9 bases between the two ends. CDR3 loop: CASSHGQNYGYTF. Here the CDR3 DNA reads TGTGCCAGCAGTCACGGACAGAACTATGGCTACACCTTC.

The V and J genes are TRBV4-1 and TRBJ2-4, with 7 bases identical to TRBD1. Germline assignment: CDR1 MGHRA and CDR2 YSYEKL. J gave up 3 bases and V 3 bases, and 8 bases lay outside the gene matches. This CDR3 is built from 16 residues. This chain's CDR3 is CASSHPTGIGKNIQYF. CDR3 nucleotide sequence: TGCGCCAGCAGCCACCCGACAGGGATTGGCAAAAACATTCAGTACTTC.

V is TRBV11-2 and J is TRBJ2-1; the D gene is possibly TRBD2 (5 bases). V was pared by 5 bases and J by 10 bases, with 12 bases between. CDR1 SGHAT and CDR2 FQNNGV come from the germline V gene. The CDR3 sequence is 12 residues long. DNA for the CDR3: TGTGCCAGCAGCCCCATTGGACTCGAGCAGTTCTTC. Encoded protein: CASSPIGLEQFF.

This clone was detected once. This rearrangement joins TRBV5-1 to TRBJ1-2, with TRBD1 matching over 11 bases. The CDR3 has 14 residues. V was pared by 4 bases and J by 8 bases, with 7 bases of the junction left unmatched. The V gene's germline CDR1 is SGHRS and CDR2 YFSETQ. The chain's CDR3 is CASSPGTGGGGYTF. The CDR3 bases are TGCGCCAGCAGCCCCGGGACAGGGGGAGGCGGCTACACCTTC.

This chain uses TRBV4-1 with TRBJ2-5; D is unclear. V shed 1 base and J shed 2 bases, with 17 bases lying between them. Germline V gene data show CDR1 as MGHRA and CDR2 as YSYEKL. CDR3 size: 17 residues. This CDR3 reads CASSQGRIYGSQETQYF. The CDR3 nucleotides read TGCGCCAGCAGCCAAGGAAGAATTTACGGTTCACAAGAGACCCAGTACTTC.

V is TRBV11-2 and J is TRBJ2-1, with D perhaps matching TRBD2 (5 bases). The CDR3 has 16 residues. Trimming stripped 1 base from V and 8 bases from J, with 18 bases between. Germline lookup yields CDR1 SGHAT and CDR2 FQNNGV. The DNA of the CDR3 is TGTGCCAGCAGCTTAGGAGGGTCTACCAAAGCGGATGAGCAGTTCTTC. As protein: CASSLGGSTKADEQFF.

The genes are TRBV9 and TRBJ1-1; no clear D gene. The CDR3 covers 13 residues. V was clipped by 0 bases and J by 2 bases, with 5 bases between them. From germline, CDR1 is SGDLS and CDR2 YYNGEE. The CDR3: CASSVAYNTEAFF. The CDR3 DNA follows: TGTGCCAGCAGCGTAGCATATAACACTGAAGCTTTCTTT. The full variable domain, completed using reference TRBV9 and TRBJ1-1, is DSGVTQTPKHLITATGQRVTLRCSPRSGDLSVYWYQQSLDQGLQFLIQYYNGEERAKGNILERFSAQQFPDLHSELNLSSLELGDSALYFCASSVAYNTEAFFGQGTRLTVV.